These 32 T cell receptor beta chains came from one sample sequenced in a study of a mutant IDH1 vaccine in newly diagnosed glioma. Which antigens these TCRs recognize remains unknown. Specified time point: week 23, last vaccination. Alongside topical imiquimod, each dose of vaccine comprised 300 ug of mutant IDH1 20-mer peptide. Produced via immunoSEQ multiplex PCR; TCRdb's table is partial and in-frame only. The sample yields about 38,000 clones, 80% to 90% seen once. Sequencing was performed on PBMCs, taken from a glioma patient whose treatment included an IDH1 peptide vaccine. These receptors came from a man aged 35 to 55 with glioma.

In its sample, this clone is medium-sized (0.01 to 0.1%). V and J are TRBV4-2 and TRBJ2-2, with a possible D match to TRBD1 (6 bases). Germline-derived CDR1 and CDR2 are LGHNA and YNFKEQ. The V end was cut by 4 bases, the J end by 7 bases, with 13 bases between. The CDR3 runs to 14 residues. CDR3 loop: CASSPTRGYGELFF. The CDR3 nucleotides are TGTGCCAGCAGCCCAACTAGGGGGTACGGGGAGCTGTTTTTT.

CDR3 sequence reads: CASSDGTSGSYNEQFF. CDR3 bases: TGCGCCAGCAGTGATGGGACTAGCGGATCCTACAATGAGCAGTTCTTC. The chain combines TRBV5-1 with TRBJ2-1; the match to TRBD2 covers 11 bases. With 5 bases clipped from V and 1 base from J, the junction kept 5 bases outside the gene matches. Germline values: CDR1 SGHRS, CDR2 YFSETQ. This CDR3 is built from 16 residues.

The chain has TRBV28 and TRBJ1-5; the match to TRBD1 covers 10 bases. From germline, CDR1 is MDHEN and CDR2 SYDVKM. The J segment lost 6 bases and the V segment lost 6 bases, leaving 8 bases of the junction unmatched. This CDR3 has 15 amino acids. The DNA for the CDR3 is TGTGCCAGCAGACGGACAGGGGGAGTCGGTCAGCCCCAGCATTTT. Amino acids: CASRRTGGVGQPQHF.

This sequence joins TRBV27 and TRBJ1-1, with unresolved D. CDR3 length: 16 residues. V was cut by 8 bases and J by 5 bases, with 24 bases left in between. CDR1 and CDR2 (germline): MNHEY, SMNVEV (reference sequence). CDR3 residues: CASGMRAQLSETEAFF. The CDR3 DNA reads TGTGCCAGCGGTATGAGGGCCCAACTATCTGAGACTGAAGCTTTCTTT.

This clone appeared a single time. The J gene is TRBJ1-1, the V gene TRBV13, with TRBD1 matching over 9 bases. With 5 bases clipped from V and 5 bases from J, the junction kept 3 bases outside the gene matches. CDR1 is PRHDT and CDR2 is FYEKMQ in the germline V gene (reference sequence). The CDR3 runs 13 residues. CDR3 loop: CASSRDRETEAFF. The CDR3 coding sequence is TGTGCCAGCAGCCGGGACAGGGAGACTGAAGCTTTCTTT. Together with reference TRBV13 and TRBJ1-1, the CDR3 gives the full variable domain: AAGVIQSPRHLIKEKRETATLKCYPIPRHDTVYWYQQGPGQDPQFLISFYEKMQSDKGSIPDRFSAQQFSDYHSELNMSSLELGDSALYFCASSRDRETEAFFGQGTRLTVV.

This sequence joins TRBV27 and TRBJ2-3, with 10 nucleotides matching TRBD2. The CDR3 extends over 17 amino acids. V was pared by 0 bases and J by 0 bases, with 3 bases of the junction left unmatched. In germline, CDR1 is MNHEY, CDR2 SMNVEV (reference sequence). DNA for the CDR3: TGTGCCAGCAGTTTATCACCGGGACTAGCGAGCACAGATACGCAGTATTTT. This gives the protein CASSLSPGLASTDTQYF.

This chain connects TRBV5-6 to TRBJ1-4; 7 bases map to TRBD1. The CDR3 is 15 amino acids. The germline CDR1 and CDR2 sequences are SGHDT and YYEEEE. With V trimmed by 0 bases and J by 4 bases, 3 bases remained unmatched. CDR3 in amino acids: CASSLVDRFNEKLFF. CDR3 in DNA: TGTGCCAGCAGCTTGGTGGACAGGTTTAATGAAAAACTGTTTTTT.

The chain carries TRBV5-6 and TRBJ1-5; possible D gene TRBD1, 5 bases. The V and J ends lost 2 bases and 4 bases respectively, with 10 bases between them. The germline V gene has CDR1 SGHDT and CDR2 YYEEEE. The CDR3 is 14 amino acids. CDR3 coding DNA: TGTGCCAGCAGCTTAAACGGGGCAAATCAGCCCCAGCATTTT. This translates into CASSLNGANQPQHF.

The J gene is TRBJ2-7, the V gene TRBV28; D possibly corresponds to TRBD1 (8 bases). The CDR3 extends over 18 amino acids. Trimming shortened V by 3 bases and J by 4 bases, and 25 bases separated the two germline ends. Germline V CDR1 and CDR2: MDHEN, SYDVKM. The CDR3: CASSFLLDRAREYYEQYF. The CDR3 DNA reads as TGTGCCAGCAGTTTCCTCCTGGACAGGGCGCGGGAGTATTACGAGCAGTACTTC.

V usage is TRBV5-4 and J usage is TRBJ2-3; D remains ambiguous. Looked up from germline, CDR1 is SGHNT and CDR2 is YYREEE (reference sequence). The CDR3 loop spans 14 amino acids. V shed 2 bases and J shed 2 bases, with 9 bases lying between them. CDR3 amino acids: CASSFGADTDTQYF. CDR3 nucleotide sequence: TGTGCCAGCAGCTTCGGAGCAGACACAGATACGCAGTATTTT.

The chain carries TRBV7-9 and TRBJ1-3; TRBD1 is a possible D gene (5 bases). Germline values: CDR1 SEHNR, CDR2 FQNEAQ (reference sequence). V was cut by 1 base and J by 4 bases, with 14 bases left in between. This CDR3 contains 16 residues. CDR3 in DNA: TGTGCCAGCAGCTTAGGGCAGGGAAATATCGGAAACACCATATATTTT. Amino acid sequence: CASSLGQGNIGNTIYF. The entire variable domain, with the rest obtained from reference TRBV7-9 and TRBJ1-3, is as follows: DTGVSQNPRHKITKRGQNVTFRCDPISEHNRLYWYRQTLGQGPEFLTYFQNEAQLEKSRLLSDRFSAERPKGSFSTLEIQRTEQGDSAMYLCASSLGQGNIGNTIYFGEGSWLTVV.

The rearrangement links TRBV11-3 to TRBJ2-2; the D gene is possibly TRBD1 (6 bases). V shed 4 bases and J shed 7 bases, with 25 bases lying between them. From germline, CDR1 is SGHNT and CDR2 YENEEA. This CDR3 has 18 residues. CDR3 loop: CASSSPAPGHLNGGELFF. CDR3 in DNA: TGTGCCAGCAGCTCACCCGCCCCGGGACACCTAAACGGCGGGGAGCTGTTTTTT.

V usage is TRBV14 and J usage is TRBJ1-6; D gene ambiguous. The CDR3 sequence is 15 residues long. V lost 0 bases to trimming and J lost 3 bases, with 6 bases between them. Germline CDR1 and CDR2: SGHDN and FVKESK. CDR3 sequence (DNA): TGTGCCAGCAGCCAAGATATCCTCTATAATTCACCCCTCCACTTT. Its translation: CASSQDILYNSPLHF.

The rearrangement links TRBV10-2 to TRBJ1-2, with unresolved D. Germline CDR1 is WSHSY and CDR2 is SAAADI. The CDR3 runs 12 residues. V was shortened by 3 bases and J by 8 bases, with 10 bases between the two germline ends. The CDR3 loop reads CASSDGPTGYTF. CDR3 sequence (DNA): TGCGCCAGCAGTGACGGGCCAACGGGCTACACCTTC.

This chain joins TRBV4-2 and TRBJ1-1; D perhaps matches TRBD1 (6 bases). Germline assignment: CDR1 LGHNA and CDR2 YNFKEQ. Trimming removed 1 base from V and 5 bases from J, with 17 bases in between. This CDR3 is built from 16 residues. The chain's CDR3 is CASSQGVGGRETEAFF. CDR3 nucleotide sequence: TGTGCCAGCAGCCAAGGGGTTGGGGGGCGTGAAACTGAAGCTTTCTTT.

J is TRBJ1-3 and V is TRBV30; unclear D gene. The CDR3 has 13 amino acids. The germline gives CDR1 GTSNPN, CDR2 SVGIG (reference sequence). The V gene lost 3 bases and the J gene lost 0 bases, with 6 bases spanning the gap. In DNA form, the CDR3 reads TGTGCCTGGAGCCCTTACTCTGGAAACACCATATATTTT. Residues: CAWSPYSGNTIYF.

The rearrangement joins TRBV5-1 to TRBJ2-5, with D unclear. The CDR3 covers 13 residues. Trimming took 0 bases from V and 4 from J, leaving 7 bases between them. CDR1 SGHRS and CDR2 YFSETQ come from the germline V gene. DNA for the CDR3: TGCGCCAGCAGCTTGGGGGCCGGAGAGACCCAGTACTTC. Translation gives CASSLGAGETQYF. Variable domain in full (rest from reference TRBV5-1 and TRBJ2-5): KAGVTQTPRYLIKTRGQQVTLSCSPISGHRSVSWYQQTPGQGLQFLFEYFSETQRNKGNFPGRFSGRQFSNSRSEMNVSTLELGDSALYLCASSLGAGETQYFGPGTRLLVL.

The rearrangement links TRBV19 to TRBJ2-1; a possible D gene is TRBD1 (6 bases). Germline V gene sequence: CDR1 LNHDA, CDR2 SQIVND (reference sequence). Trimming took off 2 bases at V and 8 bases at J, with 13 bases between the two ends. CDR3 length: 14 residues. CDR3 protein: CASSIKTGLDEQFF. The CDR3 DNA sequence: TGTGCCAGTAGTATAAAAACAGGGTTAGATGAGCAGTTCTTC.

The gene calls are TRBV5-6 and TRBJ1-1, with D hard to call. The length of the CDR3 is 14 residues. The V gene lost 0 bases and the J gene lost 6 bases, with 12 bases spanning the gap. Germline values: CDR1 SGHDT, CDR2 YYEEEE. The CDR3 DNA reads TGTGCCAGCAGCTTGGGCCTAGGGATCGCTGAAGCTTTCTTT. It is translated as CASSLGLGIAEAFF.

The chain recombines TRBV18 with TRBJ2-5; the D is unclear. The CDR3 loop spans 14 amino acids. Trimming shortened V by 2 bases and J by 3 bases, and 10 bases separated the two germline ends. Looked up from germline, CDR1 is KGHSH and CDR2 is LQKENI. The CDR3 spells CASSPTNRKETQYF. The CDR3 DNA reads TGTGCCAGCTCACCAACGAACAGAAAAGAGACCCAGTACTTC.

The CDR3 sequence: CASSLIAGGSYNEQFF. In DNA, the CDR3 is TGTGCCAGCAGCTTAATCGCGGGGGGCTCCTACAATGAGCAGTTCTTC. The rearrangement links TRBV7-3 to TRBJ2-1; TRBD2 agrees at 8 bases. The CDR3 consists of 16 residues. V shed 1 base, J shed 0 bases, and the junction held 2 bases outside the gene matches. Germline assignment: CDR1 SGHTA and CDR2 FQGTGA. The full variable domain, with the rest looked up from reference TRBV7-3 and TRBJ2-1, is GAGVSQTPSNKVTEKGKYVELRCDPISGHTALYWYRQSLGQGPEFLIYFQGTGAADDSGLPNDRFFAVRPEGSVSTLKIQRTERGDSAVYLCASSLIAGGSYNEQFFGPGTRLTVL.

CDR3 sequence (DNA): TGTGCCAGCAGTGAAACCCTCCCGACAGGGCTCTCTGGAAACACCATATATTTT. Protein sequence: CASSETLPTGLSGNTIYF. The chain employs TRBV25-1 and TRBJ1-3, with 7 nucleotides matching TRBD1. The trim removed 2 bases at V and 0 bases at J, leaving 10 bases unmatched. This CDR3 region has 18 residues. Germline-derived CDR1 and CDR2 are MGHDK and SYGVNS.

CDR3 in DNA: TGTACACGAGAGCGGGCCAGGGGGCGTGAAAAACTGTTTTTT. It is translated as CTRERARGREKLFF. The chain carries TRBV21-1 and TRBJ1-4; the table assigns TRBD1, which was not confirmed against the DNA. TRBV21-1 is a pseudogene segment. The CDR3 sequence is 14 residues long.

The rearrangement links TRBV5-4 to TRBJ1-1; D gene uncertain. Germline CDR1 and CDR2: SGHNT and YYREEE (reference sequence). V gave up 0 bases and J gave up 1 base, with 10 bases separating them. CDR3 length: 15 residues. The CDR3 DNA reads as TGTGCCAGCAGCTTGGGCCTAATCGGGAACACTGAAGCTTTCTTT. Translated, it gives CASSLGLIGNTEAFF.

The chain employs TRBV4-1 and TRBJ2-7, with TRBD1 matching over 7 bases. The germline gives CDR1 MGHRA, CDR2 YSYEKL. Trimming at V came to 1 base and at J to 2 bases, leaving 2 bases not matched to a gene. The CDR3 has 14 amino acids. Written as DNA, the CDR3 is TGCGCCAGCAGCCAAGTCCAGGGGGCCTACGAGCAGTACTTC. Its translation: CASSQVQGAYEQYF.

The chain uses TRBV6-1 and TRBJ2-7; TRBD2 matches at 7 bases. The germline CDR1 and CDR2 sequences are MNHNS and SASEGT. Trimming cost V 2 bases and J 4 bases; bases outside gene matches: 8. The CDR3 length is 15 residues. Here the CDR3 DNA reads TGTGCCAGCAGTGAACTTGCGGGAGATCTATACGAGCAGTACTTC. Amino acids: CASSELAGDLYEQYF.

The V call is TRBV14, the J call TRBJ1-4; D may be TRBD1 (6 bases). Between the trimmed V and J ends, which lost 0 bases and 0 bases, there was a span of 11 bases. The CDR3 length is 17 residues. Germline CDR1 reads SGHDN; CDR2 reads FVKESK. The CDR3 loop is CASSQDWTDPTNEKLFF. The CDR3 nucleotides read TGTGCCAGCAGCCAAGATTGGACAGACCCAACTAATGAAAAACTGTTTTTT.

The chain joins TRBV5-6 to TRBJ2-1; D unresolved. This CDR3 has 14 amino acids. Trimming shortened V by 4 bases and J by 7 bases, and 15 bases separated the two germline ends. Germline V CDR1 and CDR2: SGHDT, YYEEEE. In DNA, the CDR3 is TGTGCCAGCAGCCTCCTACTTAGTAGGAATGAGCAGTTCTTC. It encodes CASSLLLSRNEQFF.

The genes are TRBV4-3 and TRBJ2-7; 11 nucleotides line up with TRBD1. The CDR3 has 16 amino acids. After removal of 0 bases from V and 5 bases from J, the junction contained 6 bases not matched to a gene. CDR1 is LGHNA, CDR2 YSLEER, per germline. The CDR3 spells CASSQDAGQGAHEQYF. In DNA, the CDR3 is TGCGCCAGCAGCCAAGACGCTGGACAGGGGGCCCACGAGCAGTACTTC.

The chain has TRBV10-3 and TRBJ2-7; no definite D call. Germline V gene sequence: CDR1 ENHRY, CDR2 SYGVKD. V lost 1 base, J lost 0 bases, and 10 bases lay in between. This CDR3 is built from 15 residues. CDR3 protein: CAISELRSNSYEQYF. CDR3 nucleotide sequence: TGTGCCATCAGTGAGTTGCGCAGTAACTCCTACGAGCAGTACTTC.

The J gene is TRBJ1-3, the V gene TRBV5-5, with no clear D. The length of the CDR3 is 12 residues. Germline V lookup: CDR1 SGHKS, CDR2 YYEKEE (reference sequence). V shed 0 bases and J shed 8 bases, with 6 bases lying between them. The CDR3 sequence: CASSLAADTIYF. CDR3 coding DNA: TGTGCCAGCAGCTTGGCAGCGGACACCATATATTTT.

The chain joins TRBV27 to TRBJ2-7; D not certain. V was shortened by 2 bases and J by 1 base, with 12 bases between the two germline ends. The CDR3 totals 15 residues. Germline values: CDR1 MNHEY, CDR2 SMNVEV (reference sequence). DNA for the CDR3: TGTGCCAGCAGTTTAGGGTCCTCTGGTTCCTACGAGCAGTACTTC. Translation gives CASSLGSSGSYEQYF.